This T cell receptor beta chain was obtained from a study of T cell changes during pregnancy in multiple sclerosis. The CDR3 is 15 residues long. Germline CDR1 and CDR2: MNHEY and SVGAGI. V was pared by 6 bases and J by 1 base, with 13 bases between. Profiling relied on immunoSEQ multiplex PCR, and the TCRdb table lists in-frame clones only, not all of them. The sample holds tens of thousands of clones, roughly nine tenths seen once. The genes are TRBV6-5 and TRBJ2-1; maybe TRBD2 (5 bases). This specimen consisted of CD4+ T cells from peripheral blood mononuclear cells, obtained in the first trimester of pregnancy. This TCR derives from a female donor with multiple sclerosis, enrolled in a pregnancy study. The CDR3: CASSPAEKSYNEQFF. The CDR3 region has the DNA TGTGCCAGCAGCCCAGCGGAGAAGTCCTACAATGAGCAGTTCTTC.